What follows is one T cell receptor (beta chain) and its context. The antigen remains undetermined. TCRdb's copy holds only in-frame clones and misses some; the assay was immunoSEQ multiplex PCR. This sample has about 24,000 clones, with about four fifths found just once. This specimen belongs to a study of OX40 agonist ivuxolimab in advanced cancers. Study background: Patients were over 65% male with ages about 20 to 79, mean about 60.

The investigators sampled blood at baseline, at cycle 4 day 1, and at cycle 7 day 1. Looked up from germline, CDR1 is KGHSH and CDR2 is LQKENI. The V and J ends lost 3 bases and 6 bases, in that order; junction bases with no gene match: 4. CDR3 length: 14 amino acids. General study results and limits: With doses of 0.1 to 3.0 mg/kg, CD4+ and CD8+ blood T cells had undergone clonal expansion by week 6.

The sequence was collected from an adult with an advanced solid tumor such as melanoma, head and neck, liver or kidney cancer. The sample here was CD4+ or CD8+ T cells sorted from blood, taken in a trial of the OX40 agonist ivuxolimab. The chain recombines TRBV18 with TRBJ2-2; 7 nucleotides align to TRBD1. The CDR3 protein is CASSPLQGAGELFF. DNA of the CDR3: TGTGCCAGCTCACCGCTCCAGGGGGCCGGGGAGCTGTTTTTT.